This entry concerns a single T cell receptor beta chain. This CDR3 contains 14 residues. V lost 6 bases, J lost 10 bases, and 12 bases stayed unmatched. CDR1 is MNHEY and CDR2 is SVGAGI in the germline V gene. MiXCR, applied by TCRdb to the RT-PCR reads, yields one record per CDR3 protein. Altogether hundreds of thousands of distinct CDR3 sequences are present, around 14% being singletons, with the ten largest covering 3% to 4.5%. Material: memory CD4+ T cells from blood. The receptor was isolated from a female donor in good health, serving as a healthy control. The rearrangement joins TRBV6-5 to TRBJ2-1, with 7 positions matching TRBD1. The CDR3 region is CASRQDRVLREQFF. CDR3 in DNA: TGTGCCAGCAGACAAGACAGGGTTCTTCGGGAGCAGTTCTTC.